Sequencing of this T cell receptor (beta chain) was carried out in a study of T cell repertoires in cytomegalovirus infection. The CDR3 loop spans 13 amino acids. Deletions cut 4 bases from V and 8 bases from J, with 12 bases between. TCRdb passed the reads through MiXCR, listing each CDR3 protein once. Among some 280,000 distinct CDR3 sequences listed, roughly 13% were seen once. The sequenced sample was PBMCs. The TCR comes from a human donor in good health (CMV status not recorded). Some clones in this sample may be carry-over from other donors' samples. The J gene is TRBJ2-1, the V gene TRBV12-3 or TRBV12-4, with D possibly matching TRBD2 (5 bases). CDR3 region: CASSSPDGDEQFF. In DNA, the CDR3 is TGTGCCAGCAGTTCCCCAGACGGGGATGAGCAGTTCTTC.